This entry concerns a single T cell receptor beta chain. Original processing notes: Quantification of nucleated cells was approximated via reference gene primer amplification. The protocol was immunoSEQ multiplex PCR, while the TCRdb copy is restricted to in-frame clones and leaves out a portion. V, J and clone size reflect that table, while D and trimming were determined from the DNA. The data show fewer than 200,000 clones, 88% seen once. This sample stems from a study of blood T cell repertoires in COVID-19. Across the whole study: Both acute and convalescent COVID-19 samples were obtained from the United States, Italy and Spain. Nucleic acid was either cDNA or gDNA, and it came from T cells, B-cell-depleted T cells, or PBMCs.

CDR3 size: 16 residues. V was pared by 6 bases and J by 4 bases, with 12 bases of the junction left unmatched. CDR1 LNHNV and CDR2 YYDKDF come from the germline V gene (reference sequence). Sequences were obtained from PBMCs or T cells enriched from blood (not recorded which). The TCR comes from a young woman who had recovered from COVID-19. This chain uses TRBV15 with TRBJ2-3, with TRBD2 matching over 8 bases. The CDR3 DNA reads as TGTGCCACCAGTTCTCTGGGGGTAGCGGGGCCAGATACGCAGTATTTT. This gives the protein CATSSLGVAGPDTQYF.